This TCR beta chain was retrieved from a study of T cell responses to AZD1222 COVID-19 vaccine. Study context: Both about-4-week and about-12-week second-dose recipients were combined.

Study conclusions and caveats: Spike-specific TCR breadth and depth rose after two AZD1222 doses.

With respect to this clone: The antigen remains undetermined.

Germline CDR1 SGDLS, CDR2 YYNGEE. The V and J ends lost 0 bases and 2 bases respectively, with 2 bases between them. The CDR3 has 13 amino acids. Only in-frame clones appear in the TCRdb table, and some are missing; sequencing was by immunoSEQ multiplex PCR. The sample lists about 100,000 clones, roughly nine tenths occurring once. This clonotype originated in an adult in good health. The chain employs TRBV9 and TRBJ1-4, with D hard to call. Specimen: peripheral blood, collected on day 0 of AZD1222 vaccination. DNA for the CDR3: TGTGCCAGCAGCGTAGGTACTAATGAAAAACTGTTTTTT. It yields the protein CASSVGTNEKLFF.